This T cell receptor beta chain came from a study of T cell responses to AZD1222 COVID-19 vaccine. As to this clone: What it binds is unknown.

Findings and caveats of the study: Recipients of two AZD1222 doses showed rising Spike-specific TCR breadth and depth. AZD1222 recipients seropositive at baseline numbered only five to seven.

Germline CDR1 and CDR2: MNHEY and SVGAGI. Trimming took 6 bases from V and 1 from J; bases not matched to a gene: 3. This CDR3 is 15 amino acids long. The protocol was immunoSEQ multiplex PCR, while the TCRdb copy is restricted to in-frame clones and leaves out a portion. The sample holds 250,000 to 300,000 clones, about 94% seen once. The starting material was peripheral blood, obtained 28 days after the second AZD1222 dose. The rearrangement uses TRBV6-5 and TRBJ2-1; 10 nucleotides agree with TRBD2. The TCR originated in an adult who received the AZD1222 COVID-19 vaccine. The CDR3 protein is CASRRTSGSYNEQFF. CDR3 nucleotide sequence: TGTGCCAGCAGAAGGACTAGCGGATCCTACAATGAGCAGTTCTTC.